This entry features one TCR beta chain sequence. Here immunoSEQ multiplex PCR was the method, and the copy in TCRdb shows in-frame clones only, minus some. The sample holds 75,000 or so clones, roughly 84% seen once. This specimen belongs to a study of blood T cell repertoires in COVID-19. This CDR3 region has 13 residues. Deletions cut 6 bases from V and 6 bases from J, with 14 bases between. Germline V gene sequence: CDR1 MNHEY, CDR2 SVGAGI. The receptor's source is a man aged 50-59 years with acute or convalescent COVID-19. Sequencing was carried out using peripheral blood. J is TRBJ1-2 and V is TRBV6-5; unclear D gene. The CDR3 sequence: CASSLGGSDGYTF. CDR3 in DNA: TGTGCCAGCAGCCTTGGAGGGTCCGATGGCTACACCTTC.